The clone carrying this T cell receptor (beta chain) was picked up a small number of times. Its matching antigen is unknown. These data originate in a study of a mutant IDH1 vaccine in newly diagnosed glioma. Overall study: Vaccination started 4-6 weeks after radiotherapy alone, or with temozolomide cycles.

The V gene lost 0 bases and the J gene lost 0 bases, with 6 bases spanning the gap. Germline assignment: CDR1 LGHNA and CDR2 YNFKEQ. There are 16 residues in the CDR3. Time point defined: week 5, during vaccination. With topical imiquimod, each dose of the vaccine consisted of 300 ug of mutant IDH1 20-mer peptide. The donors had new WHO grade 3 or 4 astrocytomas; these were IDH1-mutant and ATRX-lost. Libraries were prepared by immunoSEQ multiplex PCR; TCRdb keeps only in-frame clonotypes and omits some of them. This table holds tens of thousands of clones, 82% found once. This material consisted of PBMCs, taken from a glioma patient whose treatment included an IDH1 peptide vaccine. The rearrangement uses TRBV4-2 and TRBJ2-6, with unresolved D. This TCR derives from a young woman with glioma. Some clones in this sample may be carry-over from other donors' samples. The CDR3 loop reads CASSQDEDSGANVLTF. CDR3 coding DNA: TGTGCCAGCAGCCAAGATGAGGACTCTGGGGCCAACGTCCTGACTTTC.